This T cell receptor beta chain was obtained from a study of shared clonotypes between healthy human individuals. Assay runs were performed at deep level. It was about 180 ng DNA, about 30,000 T cell genomes, that sorted-subset replicate PCRs used. Per the study methods: ImmunoSEQ yielded junction-only sequences lacking quality scores, so filtering differed. TCRdb keeps only in-frame clones here, not all; method: immunoSEQ multiplex PCR. That table is the source of V, J and clone size, and D and trimming were worked out from the DNA. The table has roughly 2.5 million clones, around nine tenths seen once. About this clone itself: Other DNA sequences from this sample encode an identical CDR3 as well.

Germline CDR1 SGHRS, CDR2 YFSETQ. V dropped 4 bases and J dropped 5; count of bases not matched to a gene: 9. The CDR3 has 16 residues. This sequence originates from a man younger than 35 in good health. This chain uses TRBV5-1 with TRBJ2-5; 12 positions agree with TRBD1. Input material: naive CD4+ T cells sorted from blood. Subset of the sample: CD45RA+ positively selected. The DNA for the CDR3 is TGCGCCAGCAGCCCATCGGGACAGGGGGCGGGGGAGACCCAGTACTTC. Amino acid sequence: CASSPSGQGAGETQYF.